The 25 T cell receptor beta chains given below trace back to one sample, sequenced in a study of post-analysis software for immune sequencing data. Study results and limitations: Elevated frequency relative to controls characterized four or five TRBV segments in patients, TRBV5-6, TRBV5-1 and TRBV20-1 among them.

The TCR beta cDNA libraries contained unique molecular identifiers. TCRdb reprocessed the PCR reads via MiXCR and lists one record per CDR3 protein. Of fewer than 700,000 distinct CDR3 sequences detected, around 47% appear once; the ten largest clones hold over 1.5%. Antigens for these TCRs are unknown. The sample comprised blood. Receptors were obtained from a girl aged 5 to 17 with multiple sclerosis.

Only a few counts were recorded for this clonotype. V is TRBV4-1 and J is TRBJ1-5, with D unclear. Trimming cost V 1 base and J 4 bases, with 5 bases left between them. The CDR3 has 13 amino acids. CDR1 is MGHRA and CDR2 is YSYEKL in the germline V gene. For the CDR3, the DNA is TGCGCCAGCAGCCAAGGGAATAATCAGCCCCAGCATTTT. Translating gives CASSQGNNQPQHF.

The V call is TRBV20-1, the J call TRBJ1-2; D unclear. Trimming shortened V by 3 bases and J by 8 bases, and 7 bases separated the two germline ends. The CDR3 has 10 residues. The germline V gene has CDR1 DFQATT and CDR2 SNEGSKA (reference sequence). CDR3 sequence: CSASSSGYTF. The CDR3 coding sequence is TGCAGTGCTAGTTCGTCGGGCTACACCTTC.

V usage is TRBV15 and J usage is TRBJ1-4, with D possibly matching TRBD1 (5 bases). Germline V gene data show CDR1 as LNHNV and CDR2 as YYDKDF (reference sequence). CDR3 length: 15 residues. The V gene lost 3 bases and the J gene lost 8 bases, with 16 bases spanning the gap. The CDR3 protein is CATSREPGRSEKLFF. In nucleotides, the CDR3 is TGTGCCACCAGCAGGGAGCCAGGGAGGTCGGAAAAACTGTTTTTT.

The chain is built from TRBV13 and TRBJ2-5, with 7 bases fitting TRBD2. The V segment lost 1 base and the J segment 0 bases; nucleotides outside the gene matches: 8. Germline-derived CDR1 and CDR2 are PRHDT and FYEKMQ (reference sequence). The CDR3 is made up of 17 amino acids. For the CDR3, the DNA is TGTGCCAGCAGCTTAGTGGGACTAACGGGGGACCAAGAGACCCAGTACTTC. Its protein is CASSLVGLTGDQETQYF.

This rearrangement joins TRBV24-1 to TRBJ2-6, with TRBD2 as a possible D gene (5 bases). Germline V CDR1 and CDR2: KGHDR, SFDVKD. Trimming took 4 bases from V and 0 from J, leaving 12 bases between them. The CDR3 is made up of 17 amino acids. Written as DNA, the CDR3 is TGTGCCACCAGTGACCCCGGAGGAGCCTCTGGGGCCAACGTCCTGACTTTC. It encodes CATSDPGGASGANVLTF.

This chain joins TRBV20-1 and TRBJ2-1; TRBD1 aligns across 8 bases. The junction had 7 bases not matched to a gene; V was cut back by 5 bases and J by 7 bases. Germline V CDR1 and CDR2: DFQATT, SNEGSKA (reference sequence). The CDR3 extends over 13 amino acids. Written as DNA, the CDR3 is TGCAGTGCTTGCCTCAGGGGGCGGAATGAGCAGTTCTTC. Protein: CSACLRGRNEQFF.

The chain has TRBV12-3 or TRBV12-4 and TRBJ2-3, with TRBD2 matching over 7 bases. V trimming: 5 bases; J trimming: 1 base; junction bases outside the gene matches: 6. The length of the CDR3 is 15 residues. CDR3 sequence reads: CASSGRERGTDTQYF. The CDR3 bases are TGTGCCAGCAGTGGGCGGGAGCGGGGCACAGATACGCAGTATTTT.

The chain is built from TRBV4-1 and TRBJ2-1, with D perhaps matching TRBD1 or TRBD2 (5 bases each). With 0 bases removed from V and 2 bases from J, the gap between germline ends came to 11 bases. The germline CDR1 and CDR2 sequences are MGHRA and YSYEKL. This CDR3 has 16 residues. The CDR3 coding sequence is TGCGCCAGCAGCCAAGAGGGGCTAGCCGCCTACAATGAGCAGTTCTTC. Its translation is CASSQEGLAAYNEQFF.

The chain couples TRBV20-1 to TRBJ2-4; 8 nucleotides line up with TRBD2. Germline-derived CDR1 and CDR2 are DFQATT and SNEGSKA (reference sequence). Germline trimming cut 0 bases from V and 13 bases from J; bases unmatched to any gene: 11. The CDR3 is 14 residues long. CDR3 sequence: CSARDPTSELSQYF. The CDR3 DNA follows: TGCAGTGCTAGAGATCCGACTAGCGAATTGAGCCAGTACTTC.

The chain uses TRBV7-3 and TRBJ2-5; tentative D call: TRBD2 (7 bases). Germline CDR1 is SGHTA and CDR2 is FQGTGA. V lost 0 bases to trimming and J lost 5 bases, with 13 bases between them. The CDR3 length is 15 residues. CDR3 in DNA: TGTGCCAGCAGCTTAACCGGGGGGCGACGGGAGACCCAGTACTTC. It is translated as CASSLTGGRRETQYF.

This clonotype was observed a handful of times. The chain is built from TRBV20-1 and TRBJ2-1, with 9 bases identical to TRBD2. This CDR3 is built from 16 residues. V gave up 3 bases and J gave up 9 bases; unmatched junction bases: 15. CDR1 DFQATT and CDR2 SNEGSKA come from the germline V gene (reference sequence). The CDR3 here is CSARAGLAGLRGEQFF. The CDR3 DNA sequence: TGCAGTGCTAGGGCGGGGCTAGCGGGACTTAGGGGTGAGCAGTTCTTC.

The genes are TRBV27 and TRBJ1-4, with TRBD1 identical over 7 bases. This CDR3 is built from 15 residues. The V segment lost 5 bases and the J segment 7 bases; nucleotides outside the gene matches: 10. The germline CDR1 and CDR2 sequences are MNHEY and SMNVEV (reference sequence). The CDR3 coding sequence is TGTGCCAGCAGTCTCAGAGGGGGCGCAGGTGAAAAACTGTTTTTT. Amino acids: CASSLRGGAGEKLFF.

Concerning this clonotype: A much larger clone differs by one base, so this may be a read error. The chain links TRBV6-1 to TRBJ2-5; D might be TRBD1 (7 bases). In germline, CDR1 is MNHNS, CDR2 SASEGT. V was pared by 6 bases and J by 7 bases, with 21 bases between. The CDR3 covers 15 residues. The CDR3 DNA reads as TGTGCCAGCAGAACGGGACAGTCCTGGGGAGGGACCCAGTACTTC. Translating gives CASRTGQSWGGTQYF.

This sequence joins TRBV30 and TRBJ2-7, with 8 bases lining up with TRBD1. The CDR3 consists of 12 residues. CDR1 is GTSNPN, CDR2 SVGIG, per germline (reference sequence). The V gene end was trimmed by 5 bases and the J gene end by 6 bases; junction bases not matched to a gene: 6. This chain's CDR3 is CAWDRGLSEQYF. In DNA, the CDR3 is TGTGCCTGGGACAGGGGACTTAGCGAGCAGTACTTC.

The V gene is TRBV7-2, the J gene TRBJ1-1; D call uncertain. V gave up 5 bases and J gave up 2 bases, with 6 bases separating them. CDR1 is SGHTA and CDR2 is FQGNSA in the germline V gene. The length of the CDR3 is 12 residues. The CDR3 DNA is TGTGCCAGCAGCCGCTATAACACTGAAGCTTTCTTT. Its translation is CASSRYNTEAFF.

V usage is TRBV7-9 and J usage is TRBJ2-1; D ambiguous. The CDR3 is made up of 14 amino acids. Deletions cut 1 base from V and 4 bases from J, with 8 bases between. The germline CDR1 and CDR2 sequences are SEHNR and FQNEAQ (reference sequence). The DNA for the CDR3 is TGTGCCAGCAGCTTAGACTGGGGATACAATGAGCAGTTCTTC. Encoded protein: CASSLDWGYNEQFF.

This clonotype appeared a few times. The rearrangement links TRBV10-2 to TRBJ2-5; 7 bases agree with TRBD2. The CDR3 has 15 residues. Germline-derived CDR1 and CDR2 are WSHSY and SAAADI. The J segment lost 0 bases and the V segment lost 3 bases, leaving 4 bases of the junction unmatched. CDR3 loop: CASSDWGGDQETQYF. In nucleotides, the CDR3 is TGCGCCAGCAGTGATTGGGGGGGTGACCAAGAGACCCAGTACTTC.

The chain joins TRBV5-1 to TRBJ2-7; D unclear. V lost 2 bases to trimming and J lost 2 bases, with 20 bases between them. Germline values: CDR1 SGHRS, CDR2 YFSETQ. The CDR3 has 17 amino acids. The CDR3: CASSFEALVPNPYEQYF. In DNA, the CDR3 is TGCGCCAGCAGCTTCGAAGCCCTTGTCCCCAACCCCTACGAGCAGTACTTC.

The rearrangement uses TRBV7-8 and TRBJ2-1, with 12 nucleotides matching TRBD2. The CDR3 spans 14 residues. J gave up 7 bases and V 4 bases, and 2 bases lay outside the gene matches. Germline CDR1 reads SGHVS; CDR2 reads FQNEAQ. The CDR3 spells CASSWTSGKNEQFF. The DNA for the CDR3 is TGTGCCAGCAGCTGGACTAGCGGGAAGAATGAGCAGTTCTTC.

This clonotype was recorded a few times. The rearrangement links TRBV12-3 or TRBV12-4 to TRBJ2-7; TRBD2 agrees at 7 bases. Losses at the gene ends were 2 bases for V and 2 bases for J; bases not matched to a gene: 9. This CDR3 spans 16 amino acids. The CDR3 sequence is CASSLKAGATPYEQYF. The DNA of the CDR3 is TGTGCCAGCAGTTTAAAGGCGGGAGCGACACCCTACGAGCAGTACTTC.

J is TRBJ1-1 and V is TRBV29-1, with 8 bases aligning to TRBD1. V shed 1 base, J shed 7 bases, and the junction held 8 bases outside the gene matches. CDR3 size: 14 residues. The germline CDR1 and CDR2 sequences are SQVTM and ANQGSEA. In nucleotides, the CDR3 is TGCAGCGTTGAAGTGCAGGGGGCTTATATTGAAGCTTTCTTT. This translates into CSVEVQGAYIEAFF.

V gene TRBV19 combines with J gene TRBJ2-7, with D possibly matching TRBD1 (6 bases). From germline, CDR1 is LNHDA and CDR2 SQIVND (reference sequence). CDR3 length equals 14 residues. V lost 8 bases, J lost 5 bases, and 19 bases lay in between. As DNA, the CDR3 is TGTGCCAGTTCGGCCATGCACAGGGAAGACGAGCAGTACTTC. It is translated as CASSAMHREDEQYF. The entire variable domain, with the rest obtained from reference TRBV19 and TRBJ2-7, is as follows: DGGITQSPKYLFRKEGQNVTLSCEQNLNHDAMYWYRQDPGQGLRLIYYSQIVNDFQKGDIAEGYSVSREKKESFPLTVTSAQKNPTAFYLCASSAMHREDEQYFGPGTRLTVT.

The V and J genes are TRBV27 and TRBJ1-1, with 7 nucleotides matching TRBD1. Germline CDR1 is MNHEY and CDR2 is SMNVEV (reference sequence). The CDR3 has 15 residues. The ends lost 0 bases at V and 1 base at J; junction bases unmatched: 2. The CDR3 here is CASSLSAGGNTEAFF. CDR3 bases: TGTGCCAGCAGTTTATCGGCAGGGGGGAACACTGAAGCTTTCTTT.

The chain joins TRBV9 to TRBJ1-2; TRBD1 aligns across 8 bases. V lost 3 bases to trimming and J lost 6 bases; unmatched junction nucleotides: 10. Germline V gene lookup returns CDR1 SGDLS and CDR2 YYNGEE. The CDR3 is made up of 15 amino acids. The CDR3: CASSAALGTGHGYTF. The CDR3 region has the DNA TGTGCCAGCAGCGCAGCCCTGGGGACAGGTCATGGCTACACCTTC. The complete variable domain, with remaining parts taken from reference TRBV9 and TRBJ1-2, reads DSGVTQTPKHLITATGQRVTLRCSPRSGDLSVYWYQQSLDQGLQFLIQYYNGEERAKGNILERFSAQQFPDLHSELNLSSLELGDSALYFCASSAALGTGHGYTFGSGTRLTVV.

The rearrangement uses TRBV5-1 and TRBJ2-1; D is possibly TRBD2 (6 bases). The CDR3 contains 14 residues. V dropped 7 bases and J dropped 2 bases, with 13 bases sitting between them. Germline CDR1 is SGHRS and CDR2 is YFSETQ. The CDR3 protein is CASVGTGAYNEQFF. CDR3 DNA: TGCGCCAGCGTCGGGACTGGAGCCTACAATGAGCAGTTCTTC.